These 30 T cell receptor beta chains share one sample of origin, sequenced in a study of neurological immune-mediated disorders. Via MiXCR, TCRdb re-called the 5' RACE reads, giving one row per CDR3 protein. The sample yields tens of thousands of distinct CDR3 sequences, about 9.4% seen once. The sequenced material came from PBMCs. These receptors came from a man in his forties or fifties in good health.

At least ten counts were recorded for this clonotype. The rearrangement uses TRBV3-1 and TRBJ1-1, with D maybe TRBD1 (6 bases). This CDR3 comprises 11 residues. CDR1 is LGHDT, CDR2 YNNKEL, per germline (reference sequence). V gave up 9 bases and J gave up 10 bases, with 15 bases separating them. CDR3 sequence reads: CASSRGAGAFF. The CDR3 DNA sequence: TGTGCCAGTTCGAGGGGGGCTGGAGCTTTCTTT.

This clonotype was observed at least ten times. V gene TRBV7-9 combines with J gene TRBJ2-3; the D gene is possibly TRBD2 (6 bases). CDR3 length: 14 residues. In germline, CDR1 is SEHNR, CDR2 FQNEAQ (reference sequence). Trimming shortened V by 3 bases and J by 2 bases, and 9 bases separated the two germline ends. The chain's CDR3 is CASSLAGLTDTQYF. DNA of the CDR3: TGTGCCAGCAGCTTGGCGGGACTCACAGATACGCAGTATTTT.

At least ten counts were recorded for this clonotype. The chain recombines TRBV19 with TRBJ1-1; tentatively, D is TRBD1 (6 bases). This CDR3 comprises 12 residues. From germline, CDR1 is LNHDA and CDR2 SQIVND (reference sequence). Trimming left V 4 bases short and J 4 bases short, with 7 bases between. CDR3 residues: CASSTQGTEAFF. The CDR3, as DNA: TGTGCCAGTAGTACACAGGGCACTGAAGCTTTCTTT.

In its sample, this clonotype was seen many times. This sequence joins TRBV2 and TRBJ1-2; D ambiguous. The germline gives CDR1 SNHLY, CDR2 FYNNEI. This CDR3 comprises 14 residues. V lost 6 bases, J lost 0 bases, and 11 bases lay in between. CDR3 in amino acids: CASSGSLTNYGYTF. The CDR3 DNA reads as TGTGCCAGCAGCGGGTCCCTAACTAACTATGGCTACACCTTC.

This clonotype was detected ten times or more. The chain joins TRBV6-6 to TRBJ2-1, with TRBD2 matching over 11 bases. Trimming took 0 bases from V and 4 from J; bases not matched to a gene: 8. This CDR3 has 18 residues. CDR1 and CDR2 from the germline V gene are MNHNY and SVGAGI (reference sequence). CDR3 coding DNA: TGTGCCAGCAGTTACTCGAGGCTAGCGGGAGGAAGTTACAATGAGCAGTTCTTC. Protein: CASSYSRLAGGSYNEQFF.

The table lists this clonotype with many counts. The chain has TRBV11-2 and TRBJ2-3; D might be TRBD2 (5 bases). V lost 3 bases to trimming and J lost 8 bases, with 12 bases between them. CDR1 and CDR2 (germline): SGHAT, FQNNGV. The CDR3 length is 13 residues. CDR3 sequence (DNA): TGTGCCAGCAGCTTCGAGGGTTTGGTTACGCAGTATTTT. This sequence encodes CASSFEGLVTQYF.

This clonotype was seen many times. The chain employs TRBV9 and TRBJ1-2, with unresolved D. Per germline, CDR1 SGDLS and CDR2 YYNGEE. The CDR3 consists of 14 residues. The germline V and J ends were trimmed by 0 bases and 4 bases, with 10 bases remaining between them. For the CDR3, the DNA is TGTGCCAGCAGCGTAGTAGAGGGTCCCTATGGCTACACCTTC. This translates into CASSVVEGPYGYTF.

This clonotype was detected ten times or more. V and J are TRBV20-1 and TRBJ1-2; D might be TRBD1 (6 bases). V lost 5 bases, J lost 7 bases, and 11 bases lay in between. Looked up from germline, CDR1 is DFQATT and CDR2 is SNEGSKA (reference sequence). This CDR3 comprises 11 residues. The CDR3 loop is CSAEQGFGYTF. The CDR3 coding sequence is TGCAGTGCTGAACAGGGTTTTGGCTACACCTTC.

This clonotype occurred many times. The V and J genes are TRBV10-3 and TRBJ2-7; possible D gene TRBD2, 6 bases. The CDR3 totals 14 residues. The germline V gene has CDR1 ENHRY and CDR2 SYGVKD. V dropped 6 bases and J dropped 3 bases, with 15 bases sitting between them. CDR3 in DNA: TGTGCCATCAGACAAGCGGAGGGTTTCTACGAGCAGTACTTC. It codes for CAIRQAEGFYEQYF.

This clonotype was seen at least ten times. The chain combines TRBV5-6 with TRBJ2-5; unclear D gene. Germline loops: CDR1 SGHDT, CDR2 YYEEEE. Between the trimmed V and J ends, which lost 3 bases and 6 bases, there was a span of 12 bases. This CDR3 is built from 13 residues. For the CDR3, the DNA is TGTGCCAGCAGCTCCCTTATGTTGAAGACCCAGTACTTC. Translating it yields CASSSLMLKTQYF.

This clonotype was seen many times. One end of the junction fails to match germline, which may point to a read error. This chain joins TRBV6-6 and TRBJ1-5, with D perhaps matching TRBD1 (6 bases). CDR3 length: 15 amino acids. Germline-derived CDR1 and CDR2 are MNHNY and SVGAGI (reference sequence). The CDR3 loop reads CASSHSGGGNQPQHF. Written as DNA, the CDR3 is TGTGCCAGCAGTCACTCGGGGGGCGGCAATCAGCCCCAGCATTTT.

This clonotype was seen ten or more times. CDR3 nucleotides: TGTGCCACCAGCGCACAACCGGGACTGACCTCTGGAAACACCATATATTTT. Encoded protein: CATSAQPGLTSGNTIYF. J is TRBJ1-3 and V is TRBV15, with a possible D match to TRBD1 (5 bases). Trimming removed 5 bases at V and 0 bases at J, with 17 bases between. This CDR3 spans 17 amino acids. From germline, CDR1 is LNHNV and CDR2 YYDKDF (reference sequence).

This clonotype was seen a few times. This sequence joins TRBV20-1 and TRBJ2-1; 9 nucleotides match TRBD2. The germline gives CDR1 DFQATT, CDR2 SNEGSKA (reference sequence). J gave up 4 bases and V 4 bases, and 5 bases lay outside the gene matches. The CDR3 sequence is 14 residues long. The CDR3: CSATAGGFYNEQFF. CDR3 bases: TGCAGTGCTACGGCGGGAGGGTTTTACAATGAGCAGTTCTTC.

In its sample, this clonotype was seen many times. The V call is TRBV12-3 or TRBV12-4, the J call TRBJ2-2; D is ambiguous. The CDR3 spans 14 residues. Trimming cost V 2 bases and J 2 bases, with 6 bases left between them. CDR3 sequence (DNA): TGTGCCAGCAGTTTAAGGATCAACACCGGGGAGCTGTTTTTT. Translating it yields CASSLRINTGELFF.

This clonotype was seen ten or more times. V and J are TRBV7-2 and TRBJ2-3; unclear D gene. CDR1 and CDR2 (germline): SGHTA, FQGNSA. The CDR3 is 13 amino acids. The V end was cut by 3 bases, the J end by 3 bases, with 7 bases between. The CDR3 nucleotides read TGTGCCAGCAGCTTCGGCTTGACAGATACGCAGTATTTT. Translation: CASSFGLTDTQYF.

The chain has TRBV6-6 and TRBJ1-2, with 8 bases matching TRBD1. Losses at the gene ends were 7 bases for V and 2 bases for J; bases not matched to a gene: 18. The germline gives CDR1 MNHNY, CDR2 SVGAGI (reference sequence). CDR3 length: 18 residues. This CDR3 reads CASTVRGARGQKNYGYTF. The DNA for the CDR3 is TGTGCCAGCACCGTACGGGGGGCCAGGGGGCAAAAGAACTATGGCTACACCTTC.

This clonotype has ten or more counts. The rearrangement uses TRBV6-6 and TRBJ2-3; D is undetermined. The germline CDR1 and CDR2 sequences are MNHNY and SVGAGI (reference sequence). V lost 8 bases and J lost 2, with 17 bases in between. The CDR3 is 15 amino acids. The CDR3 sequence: CASSNVRVNTDTQYF. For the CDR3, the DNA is TGTGCCAGCTCGAACGTGCGAGTGAACACAGATACGCAGTATTTT.

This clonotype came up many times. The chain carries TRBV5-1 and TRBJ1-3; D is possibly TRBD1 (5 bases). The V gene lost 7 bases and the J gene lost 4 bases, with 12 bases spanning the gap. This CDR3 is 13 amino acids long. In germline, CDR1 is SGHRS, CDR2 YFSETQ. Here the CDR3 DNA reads TGCGCCAGCTCTCGAGGGACCGGAAACACCATATATTTT. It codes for CASSRGTGNTIYF.

In DNA form, the CDR3 reads TGCAGTGCCCGGAGCCTTTCCGCCTACGAGCAGTACTTC. This sequence encodes CSARSLSAYEQYF. The chain has TRBV20-1 and TRBJ2-7; D unresolved. The V gene's germline CDR1 is DFQATT and CDR2 SNEGSKA (reference sequence). The V and J ends lost 6 bases and 2 bases respectively, with 14 bases between them. The CDR3 loop spans 13 amino acids.

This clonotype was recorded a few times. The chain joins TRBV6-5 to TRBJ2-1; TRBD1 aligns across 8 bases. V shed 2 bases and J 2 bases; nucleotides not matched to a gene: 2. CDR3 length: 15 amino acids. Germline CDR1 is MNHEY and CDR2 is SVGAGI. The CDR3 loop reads CASSYGQGPYNEQFF. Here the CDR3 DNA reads TGTGCCAGCAGTTACGGACAGGGACCCTACAATGAGCAGTTCTTC.

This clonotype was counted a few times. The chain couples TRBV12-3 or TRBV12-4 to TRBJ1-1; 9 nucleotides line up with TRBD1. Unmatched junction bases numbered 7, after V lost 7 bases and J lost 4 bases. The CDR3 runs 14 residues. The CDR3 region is CASTLGTGSTEAFF. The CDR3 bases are TGTGCCAGCACCCTTGGGACAGGGAGCACTGAAGCTTTCTTT.

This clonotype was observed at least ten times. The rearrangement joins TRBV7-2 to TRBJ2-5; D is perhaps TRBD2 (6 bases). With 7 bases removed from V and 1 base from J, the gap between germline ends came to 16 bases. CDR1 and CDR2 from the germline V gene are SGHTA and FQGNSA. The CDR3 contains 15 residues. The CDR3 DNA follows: TGTGCCAGCAAACAGATAGCGGATACCCAAGAGACCCAGTACTTC. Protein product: CASKQIADTQETQYF.

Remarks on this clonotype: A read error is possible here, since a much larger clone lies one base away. The CDR3 is CAISQEGLAKNIQYF. The CDR3 DNA is TGTGCCATCAGTCAGGAGGGGCTAGCCAAAAACATTCAGTACTTC. V usage is TRBV10-3 and J usage is TRBJ2-4; tentative D call: TRBD2 (6 bases). Germline V lookup: CDR1 ENHRY, CDR2 SYGVKD. Trimming stripped 5 bases from V and 0 bases from J, with 11 bases between. The CDR3 is 15 residues long.

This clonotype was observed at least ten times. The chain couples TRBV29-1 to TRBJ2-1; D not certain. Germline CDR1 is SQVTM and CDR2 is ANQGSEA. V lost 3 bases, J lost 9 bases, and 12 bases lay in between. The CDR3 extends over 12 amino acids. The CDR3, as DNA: TGCAGCGTTGAGGGGTTGCCGGGTGAGCAGTTCTTC. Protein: CSVEGLPGEQFF.

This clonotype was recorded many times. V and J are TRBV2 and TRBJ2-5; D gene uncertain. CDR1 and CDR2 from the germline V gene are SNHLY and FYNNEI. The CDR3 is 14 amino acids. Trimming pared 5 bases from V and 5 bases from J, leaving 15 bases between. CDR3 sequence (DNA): TGTGCCAGCAGTCCCAGACAATTTGGGGAGACCCAGTACTTC. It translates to CASSPRQFGETQYF.

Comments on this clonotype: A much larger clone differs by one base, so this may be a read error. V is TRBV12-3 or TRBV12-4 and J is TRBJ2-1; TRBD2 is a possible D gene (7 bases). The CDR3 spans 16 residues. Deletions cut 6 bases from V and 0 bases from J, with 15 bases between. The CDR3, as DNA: TGTGCCAGCAGAGGGGGGGTCGGGAGCTCCTACAATGAGCAGTTCTTC. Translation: CASRGGVGSSYNEQFF.

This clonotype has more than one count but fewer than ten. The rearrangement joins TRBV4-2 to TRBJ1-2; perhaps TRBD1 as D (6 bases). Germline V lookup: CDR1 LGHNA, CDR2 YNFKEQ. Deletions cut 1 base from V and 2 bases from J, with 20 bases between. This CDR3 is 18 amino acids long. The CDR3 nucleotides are TGTGCCAGCAGCCAAGGTAACAGGGATCGTAGATTCAACTATGGCTACACCTTC. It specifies CASSQGNRDRRFNYGYTF.

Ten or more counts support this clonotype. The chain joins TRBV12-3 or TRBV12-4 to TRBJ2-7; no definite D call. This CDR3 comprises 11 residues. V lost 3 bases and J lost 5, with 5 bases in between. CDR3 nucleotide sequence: TGTGCCAGCAGTTTTACCCACGAGCAGTACTTC. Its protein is CASSFTHEQYF.

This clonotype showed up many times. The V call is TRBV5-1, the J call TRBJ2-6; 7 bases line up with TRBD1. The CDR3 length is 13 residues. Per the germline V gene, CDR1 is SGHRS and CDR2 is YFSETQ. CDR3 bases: TGCGCAGGGGGCGACGGTGCCTCCAACGTCCTGACTTTC. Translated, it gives CAGGDGASNVLTF.

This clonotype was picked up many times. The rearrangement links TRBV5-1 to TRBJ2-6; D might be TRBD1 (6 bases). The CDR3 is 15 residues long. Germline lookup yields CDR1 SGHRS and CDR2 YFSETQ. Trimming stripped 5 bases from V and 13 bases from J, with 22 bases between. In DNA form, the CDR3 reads TGCGCCAGCAGTCCCCCTATGGACAGACCAGGAGTCCTGACTTTC. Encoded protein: CASSPPMDRPGVLTF. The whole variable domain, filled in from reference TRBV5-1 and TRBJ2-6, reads KAGVTQTPRYLIKTRGQQVTLSCSPISGHRSVSWYQQTPGQGLQFLFEYFSETQRNKGNFPGRFSGRQFSNSRSEMNVSTLELGDSALYLCASSPPMDRPGVLTFGAGSRLTVL.